This TCR beta chain is drawn from a study of T cell responses to AZD1222 COVID-19 vaccine. Findings and limits, study-wide: Epitopes outside B.1.351 and B.1.1.7 mutated regions reportedly drew nearly half of spike TCRs. The donor cohort was predominantly white British with a female majority, and clonal diversity may have been underestimated.

This clone was observed a handful of times. The antigen is not known. Profiling relied on immunoSEQ multiplex PCR, and the TCRdb table lists in-frame clones only, not all of them. The data contain approximately 150,000 clones, about nine tenths of them singletons. Germline V gives CDR1 MGHDK, CDR2 SYGVNS. This CDR3 is built from 14 residues. V lost 8 bases, J lost 1 base, and 14 bases lay in between. Sequencing was performed on peripheral blood, taken on day 0 of AZD1222 vaccination. This sequence joins TRBV25-1 and TRBJ1-1; TRBD1 might be the D (5 bases). This receptor was obtained from an adult in good health. The CDR3 DNA reads as TGTGCCAGCGGGGGAGTGGGGGGGAACACTGAAGCTTTCTTT. It codes for CASGGVGGNTEAFF.